These 16 T cell receptor beta chains share one sample of origin, sequenced in a study of shared clonotypes between healthy human individuals. The assay was immunoSEQ multiplex PCR, and TCRdb's table has in-frame clones only and misses some. The table records 400,000 to 500,000 clones, around 80% of them present only once. Sample: PBMCs. All receptors come from a woman in her thirties or forties in good health. Some clones in this sample may be carry-over from other donors' samples.

V is TRBV11-2 and J is TRBJ2-1; 9 nucleotides agree with TRBD2. From germline, CDR1 is SGHAT and CDR2 FQNNGV. V shed 5 bases, J shed 7 bases, and the junction held 6 bases outside the gene matches. The CDR3 covers 14 residues. The CDR3 reads CASSRSGRNNEQFF. The DNA of the CDR3 is TGTGCCAGCAGCCGAAGCGGGAGGAATAATGAGCAGTTCTTC. Complete variable domain (other parts from reference TRBV11-2 and TRBJ2-1): EAGVAQSPRYKIIEKRQSVAFWCNPISGHATLYWYQQILGQGPKLLIQFQNNGVVDDSQLPKDRFSAERLKGVDSTLKIQPAKLEDSAVYLCASSRSGRNNEQFFGPGTRLTVL.

V usage is TRBV4-1 and J usage is TRBJ1-4; no definite D call. Germline CDR1 MGHRA, CDR2 YSYEKL. The CDR3 is made up of 13 amino acids. Trimming took off 4 bases at V and 7 bases at J, with 10 bases between the two ends. CDR3 sequence: CASSRRDSEKLFF. The CDR3 DNA is TGCGCCAGCAGCCGTAGGGATAGTGAAAAACTGTTTTTT.

A remark on this clone: Given a much more abundant clone one base away, this may be a read error. This chain connects TRBV10-1 to TRBJ1-1, with unresolved D. This CDR3 is built from 12 residues. Trimming removed 10 bases from V and 1 base from J, with 10 bases in between. Per the germline V gene, CDR1 is WNHNN and CDR2 is SYGVQD (reference sequence). CDR3 sequence reads: CANGNGNTEAFF. The CDR3 nucleotides are TGCGCCAACGGGAACGGGAACACTGAAGCTTTCTTT.

This rearrangement joins TRBV29-1 to TRBJ2-6; no clear D. Per the germline V gene, CDR1 is SQVTM and CDR2 is ANQGSEA. The V end lost 6 bases, the J end lost 0 bases, and 9 bases lay between the germline ends. The CDR3 has 14 amino acids. The CDR3 sequence: CSVPGGSGANVLTF. In nucleotides, the CDR3 is TGCAGCGTCCCTGGTGGCTCTGGGGCCAACGTCCTGACTTTC.

DNA for the CDR3: TGCGCCAGCAGCCGCTGGGTCGGGACAGCGGGGGGCGGTAAGTACTTC. This translates into CASSRWVGTAGGGKYF. The V and J genes are TRBV5-1 and TRBJ2-5; 9 bases fit TRBD2. Germline V gives CDR1 SGHRS, CDR2 YFSETQ. This CDR3 is built from 16 residues. The V and J ends lost 4 bases and 12 bases, in that order; junction bases with no gene match: 19.

The chain couples TRBV29-1 to TRBJ2-1, with 8 bases that match TRBD2. The CDR3 has 13 residues. V lost 2 bases, J lost 3 bases, and 0 bases stayed unmatched. Germline loops: CDR1 SQVTM, CDR2 ANQGSEA. Written as DNA, the CDR3 is TGCAGCGTTGAAAGCGGGAGCTACAATGAGCAGTTCTTC. Translated, it gives CSVESGSYNEQFF.

The genes are TRBV6-6 and TRBJ2-3, with 8 nucleotides matching TRBD2. The junction had 11 bases not matched to a gene; V was cut back by 6 bases and J by 6 bases. The CDR3 sequence is 15 residues long. Germline values: CDR1 MNHNY, CDR2 SVGAGI (reference sequence). The CDR3 nucleotides are TGTGCCAGCAGCCACCCCCAGCGGGAGTCGGATACGCAGTATTTT. Translating it yields CASSHPQRESDTQYF.

The V and J genes are TRBV28 and TRBJ2-7; 7 bases are a match to TRBD2. The CDR3 spans 14 residues. CDR1 and CDR2 (germline): MDHEN, SYDVKM. The V and J ends lost 6 bases and 0 bases, in that order; junction bases with no gene match: 5. CDR3 sequence: CASRLGGSSYEQYF. In nucleotides, the CDR3 is TGTGCCAGCAGACTGGGGGGGTCCTCCTACGAGCAGTACTTC. The full variable domain, rest sourced from reference TRBV28 and TRBJ2-7, is DVKVTQSSRYLVKRTGEKVFLECVQDMDHENMFWYRQDPGLGLRLIYFSYDVKMKEKGDIPEGYSVSREKKERFSLILESASTNQTSMYLCASRLGGSSYEQYFGPGTRLTVT.

The rearrangement uses TRBV18 and TRBJ2-7; D is unclear. The CDR3 spans 14 residues. Germline V gene lookup returns CDR1 KGHSH and CDR2 LQKENI. V dropped 4 bases and J dropped 0 bases, with 10 bases sitting between them. CDR3 coding DNA: TGTGCCAGCTCACGAAGAGGAGACTCCTACGAGCAGTACTTC. Protein sequence: CASSRRGDSYEQYF.

The chain recombines TRBV7-9 with TRBJ1-4, with D tentatively TRBD1 (5 bases). CDR1 is SEHNR and CDR2 is FQNEAQ in the germline V gene (reference sequence). V gave up 3 bases and J gave up 7 bases, with 15 bases separating them. The CDR3 runs 15 residues. This CDR3 reads CASSFRGGRGEKLFF. CDR3 bases: TGTGCCAGCAGCTTTAGGGGTGGGCGCGGTGAAAAACTGTTTTTT.

The chain uses TRBV19 and TRBJ2-1, with D possibly being TRBD2 (6 bases). CDR3 length equals 13 residues. Between the trimmed V and J ends, which lost 0 bases and 7 bases, there was a span of 7 bases. The germline V gene has CDR1 LNHDA and CDR2 SQIVND (reference sequence). CDR3 nucleotides: TGTGCCAGTAGTATAGATGGGGGGAATGAGCAGTTCTTC. As protein: CASSIDGGNEQFF.

The chain recombines TRBV7-8 with TRBJ2-1, with D perhaps assigned TRBD1 or TRBD2 (5 bases each). The CDR3 runs to 20 residues. The V end was cut by 1 base, the J end by 7 bases, with 29 bases between. The germline gives CDR1 SGHVS, CDR2 FQNEAQ. CDR3 in DNA: TGTGCCAGCAGCTTAGTGGGGGTCGGGGTTTGGCAGGGAAGATTTAATGAGCAGTTCTTC. Encoded protein: CASSLVGVGVWQGRFNEQFF. Full variable domain (remainder filled in from reference TRBV7-8 and TRBJ2-1): GAGVSQSPRYKVAKRGQDVALRCDPISGHVSLFWYQQALGQGPEFLTYFQNEAQLDKSGLPSDRFFAERPEGSVSTLKIQRTQQEDSAVYLCASSLVGVGVWQGRFNEQFFGPGTRLTVL.

The chain is built from TRBV4-2 and TRBJ2-1; 8 bases are shared with TRBD1. Germline V CDR1 and CDR2: LGHNA, YNFKEQ. The V gene end was trimmed by 0 bases and the J gene end by 5 bases; junction bases not matched to a gene: 12. The CDR3 totals 18 residues. This CDR3 reads CASSQDLNWQGADNEQFF. The CDR3 coding sequence is TGTGCCAGCAGCCAAGATCTTAACTGGCAGGGGGCAGACAATGAGCAGTTCTTC.

This clone was recorded many times. This CDR3 is also generated by other DNA sequences in the sample. The J gene is TRBJ2-3, the V gene TRBV5-1, with D perhaps matching TRBD2 (6 bases). Germline V gene sequence: CDR1 SGHRS, CDR2 YFSETQ. The CDR3 is 20 amino acids. Between the trimmed V and J ends, which lost 3 bases and 2 bases, there was a span of 28 bases. The CDR3 loop is CASSSRFPLTLAGNTDTQYF. The CDR3 DNA sequence: TGCGCCAGCAGCTCCAGGTTCCCCCTAACACTAGCCGGGAACACAGATACGCAGTATTTT.

J is TRBJ2-7 and V is TRBV4-1; 10 bases are a match to TRBD2. After removal of 0 bases from V and 5 bases from J, the junction contained 13 bases not matched to a gene. The CDR3 is 18 amino acids. Germline CDR1 is MGHRA and CDR2 is YSYEKL. CDR3 bases: TGCGCCAGCAGCCAAGATCTTCGAGCGCTAGCGGGAGCCCACGAGCAGTACTTC. This sequence encodes CASSQDLRALAGAHEQYF.

The gene calls are TRBV19 and TRBJ2-1; D is uncertain. V was trimmed by 3 bases and J by 0 bases, leaving 12 bases between them. Germline CDR1 and CDR2: LNHDA and SQIVND (reference sequence). CDR3 length equals 16 residues. This chain's CDR3 is CASSIGRRSSYNEQFF. The CDR3 bases are TGTGCCAGTAGTATTGGGCGGAGAAGCTCCTACAATGAGCAGTTCTTC.